These 30 T cell receptor beta chains originate from one sample sequenced in a study of cytomegalovirus exposure and HLA in healthy donors. Data came from immunoSEQ multiplex PCR; TCRdb stores just in-frame clones and leaves some out. The sample lists roughly 60,000 clones, 96% occurring once. The sample taken for sequencing was PBMCs. All receptors come from a man younger than 35 in good health and CMV-seronegative.

This chain connects TRBV7-9 to TRBJ2-7, with D possibly being TRBD1 (6 bases). V was trimmed by 4 bases and J by 3 bases, leaving 13 bases between them. CDR3 length: 14 residues. Looked up from germline, CDR1 is SEHNR and CDR2 is FQNEAQ (reference sequence). DNA for the CDR3: TGTGCCAGCAGCTCCCGGACAGCAAACTACGAGCAGTACTTC. Amino acids: CASSSRTANYEQYF.

This clone occurred once. The chain employs TRBV4-1 and TRBJ2-5; 8 bases fit TRBD1. The CDR3 length is 17 residues. CDR1 is MGHRA and CDR2 is YSYEKL in the germline V gene. V trimming: 2 bases; J trimming: 3 bases; junction bases outside the gene matches: 11. The CDR3 coding sequence is TGCGCCAGCAGCCAAAATCCAGGGACAGGCAGCGAAGAGACCCAGTACTTC. It yields the protein CASSQNPGTGSEETQYF.

The genes are TRBV27 and TRBJ2-3, with D perhaps TRBD2 (6 bases). This CDR3 is built from 14 residues. Trimming shortened V by 8 bases and J by 11 bases, and 23 bases separated the two germline ends. The germline CDR1 and CDR2 sequences are MNHEY and SMNVEV (reference sequence). DNA of the CDR3: TGTGCCAGCCGCCCGGGAGCGGAGATCCCGGGGCAGTATTTT. Protein: CASRPGAEIPGQYF.

This clone has only one observation. The genes are TRBV28 and TRBJ2-7; no clear D gene. This CDR3 region has 15 residues. The germline V and J ends were trimmed by 4 bases and 2 bases, with 15 bases remaining between them. CDR1 and CDR2 (germline): MDHEN, SYDVKM. The CDR3 loop is CASSSQAGYPYEQYF. DNA of the CDR3: TGTGCCAGCAGTTCCCAGGCAGGCTACCCCTACGAGCAGTACTTC. The full variable domain, completed using reference TRBV28 and TRBJ2-7, is DVKVTQSSRYLVKRTGEKVFLECVQDMDHENMFWYRQDPGLGLRLIYFSYDVKMKEKGDIPEGYSVSREKKERFSLILESASTNQTSMYLCASSSQAGYPYEQYFGPGTRLTVT.

This CDR3 reads CASSPDTDNTEAFF. CDR3 DNA sequence: TGTGCCAGCAGCCCCGACACAGACAACACTGAAGCTTTCTTT. The V and J genes are TRBV6-5 and TRBJ1-1, with no clear D. CDR3 length: 14 residues. V lost 6 bases, J lost 2 bases, and 13 bases lay in between. CDR1 and CDR2 from the germline V gene are MNHEY and SVGAGI.

This chain joins TRBV6-5 and TRBJ2-3, with TRBD1 as a possible D gene (6 bases). V was pared by 6 bases and J by 6 bases, with 10 bases between. The length of the CDR3 is 12 residues. Germline-derived CDR1 and CDR2 are MNHEY and SVGAGI. CDR3 nucleotide sequence: TGTGCCAGCAGGACCCAGGGGGATACGCAGTATTTT. Amino acids: CASRTQGDTQYF.

CDR3 sequence reads: CASSLRGILANTEAFF. DNA for the CDR3: TGTGCCAGCAGCTTGCGGGGGATTCTGGCGAACACTGAAGCTTTCTTT. The chain has TRBV7-2 and TRBJ1-1; D is perhaps TRBD1 (5 bases). In germline, CDR1 is SGHTA, CDR2 FQGNSA. V lost 3 bases, J lost 1 base, and 15 bases lay in between. This CDR3 spans 16 amino acids.

The gene calls are TRBV27 and TRBJ2-2; 12 positions agree with TRBD2. V gave up 4 bases and J gave up 3 bases; unmatched junction bases: 6. In germline, CDR1 is MNHEY, CDR2 SMNVEV (reference sequence). The CDR3 covers 17 residues. This CDR3 reads CASSSASGRAYTGELFF. CDR3 DNA: TGTGCCAGCAGTTCAGCTAGCGGGAGGGCCTACACCGGGGAGCTGTTTTTT.

The chain couples TRBV5-6 to TRBJ2-4, with TRBD2 matching over 7 bases. J lost 6 bases, V lost 3 bases, and 6 bases had no gene match. Germline lookup yields CDR1 SGHDT and CDR2 YYEEEE. This CDR3 has 14 residues. This chain's CDR3 is CASSWDYAANIQYF. CDR3 DNA: TGTGCCAGCAGCTGGGACTATGCTGCAAACATTCAGTACTTC.

V usage is TRBV6-1 and J usage is TRBJ2-5; 13 nucleotides agree with TRBD2. CDR1 is MNHNS and CDR2 is SASEGT in the germline V gene. This CDR3 comprises 15 residues. Germline trimming cut 8 bases from V and 1 base from J; bases unmatched to any gene: 4. In DNA form, the CDR3 reads TGTGCCAGCGCGAGACTAGCGGGAGGCCAAGAGACCCAGTACTTC. It specifies CASARLAGGQETQYF.

This clone came up once. The chain combines TRBV27 with TRBJ1-4; a weak D match, TRBD1 (5 bases). There are 15 residues in the CDR3. The ends were cut back, 5 bases at V and 8 bases at J, with 18 bases in the middle. The V gene's germline CDR1 is MNHEY and CDR2 SMNVEV (reference sequence). CDR3 nucleotide sequence: TGTGCCAGCAGTACTCACGGAGGGGAGGGCGAAAAACTGTTTTTT. Translated: CASSTHGGEGEKLFF.

The V and J genes are TRBV18 and TRBJ2-3; perhaps TRBD1 as D (5 bases). CDR1 KGHSH and CDR2 LQKENI come from the germline V gene. Trimming cost V 3 bases and J 4 bases, with 11 bases left between them. CDR3 length: 14 residues. The CDR3 spells CASSPNPRADTQYF. In DNA, the CDR3 is TGTGCCAGCTCACCCAACCCCAGGGCAGATACGCAGTATTTT.

The V call is TRBV5-8, the J call TRBJ2-7, with 8 bases aligning to TRBD1. The CDR3 contains 15 residues. Germline V CDR1 and CDR2: SGHTS, YDEGEE. J was trimmed by 2 bases and V by 1 base; bases with no gene match: 5. CDR3 sequence reads: CASSLMETGAYEQYF. The DNA of the CDR3 is TGTGCCAGCAGCTTGATGGAGACAGGGGCCTACGAGCAGTACTTC.

The chain joins TRBV5-1 to TRBJ2-7, with TRBD1 matching over 10 bases. The V segment lost 4 bases and the J segment 7 bases; nucleotides outside the gene matches: 11. CDR1 and CDR2 from the germline V gene are SGHRS and YFSETQ. There are 15 residues in the CDR3. The CDR3 DNA reads TGCGCCAGCAGCCCGACGGTGACAGGGGGCCGAGAGCAGTACTTC. Its protein is CASSPTVTGGREQYF. Full variable domain (outside the CDR3, taken from reference TRBV5-1 and TRBJ2-7): KAGVTQTPRYLIKTRGQQVTLSCSPISGHRSVSWYQQTPGQGLQFLFEYFSETQRNKGNFPGRFSGRQFSNSRSEMNVSTLELGDSALYLCASSPTVTGGREQYFGPGTRLTVT.

This clone is a singleton in its sample. The V call is TRBV5-1, the J call TRBJ2-7; 11 bases line up with TRBD2. The junction had 2 bases not matched to a gene; V was cut back by 4 bases and J by 2 bases. CDR1 SGHRS and CDR2 YFSETQ come from the germline V gene. The length of the CDR3 is 14 residues. In DNA form, the CDR3 reads TGCGCCAGCAGCGGGACTAGCGGTCCCTACGAGCAGTACTTC. It encodes CASSGTSGPYEQYF. Full variable domain (remainder filled in from reference TRBV5-1 and TRBJ2-7): KAGVTQTPRYLIKTRGQQVTLSCSPISGHRSVSWYQQTPGQGLQFLFEYFSETQRNKGNFPGRFSGRQFSNSRSEMNVSTLELGDSALYLCASSGTSGPYEQYFGPGTRLTVT.

This chain joins TRBV18 and TRBJ2-5, with D uncertain. The CDR3 sequence is 14 residues long. The germline gives CDR1 KGHSH, CDR2 LQKENI. V was clipped by 2 bases and J by 2 bases, with 9 bases between them. CDR3 nucleotide sequence: TGTGCCAGCTCACCAGCATCCGGGCAAGAGACCCAGTACTTC. It codes for CASSPASGQETQYF.

This rearrangement joins TRBV28 to TRBJ2-7; 7 bases match TRBD2. The CDR3 totals 14 residues. Germline V CDR1 and CDR2: MDHEN, SYDVKM. The V segment lost 4 bases and the J segment 2 bases; nucleotides outside the gene matches: 5. DNA of the CDR3: TGTGCCAGCAGTTCGTCGCGGGGGACCTACGAGCAGTACTTC. Protein product: CASSSSRGTYEQYF.

The V and J genes are TRBV28 and TRBJ2-7; D gene uncertain. The CDR3 sequence is 12 residues long. V lost 4 bases and J lost 5, with 9 bases in between. Germline loops: CDR1 MDHEN, CDR2 SYDVKM. This CDR3 is CASSSSSDEQYF. DNA of the CDR3: TGTGCCAGCAGTTCCTCCAGCGACGAGCAGTACTTC.

The chain joins TRBV4-1 to TRBJ1-2; TRBD1 matches at 8 bases. With 1 base clipped from V and 7 bases from J, the junction kept 8 bases outside the gene matches. The germline gives CDR1 MGHRA, CDR2 YSYEKL. There are 15 residues in the CDR3. The CDR3 nucleotides read TGCGCCAGCAGCCAAGTAGGGCAGGGGGCGGGTGGCTACACCTTC. Translation gives CASSQVGQGAGGYTF.

This chain links TRBV29-1 with TRBJ1-2; a possible D gene is TRBD1 (5 bases). There are 14 residues in the CDR3. Germline CDR1 SQVTM, CDR2 ANQGSEA. V was trimmed by 6 bases and J by 7 bases, leaving 21 bases between them. CDR3 coding DNA: TGCAGCGTCCCTAATCCGGGGGTGGTCCTTGGCTACACCTTC. As protein: CSVPNPGVVLGYTF.

The chain carries TRBV9 and TRBJ2-2; TRBD2 aligns across 7 bases. Unmatched junction bases numbered 5, after V lost 0 bases and J lost 0 bases. The germline V gene encodes CDR1 SGDLS and CDR2 YYNGEE. The CDR3 runs 17 residues. The CDR3 here is CASSVEVGGTNTGELFF. CDR3 nucleotides: TGTGCCAGCAGCGTAGAGGTGGGAGGGACGAACACCGGGGAGCTGTTTTTT.

The chain's CDR3 is CASSLGGGMDSNQPQHF. The CDR3 DNA reads as TGTGCCAGCAGCCTGGGGGGGGGTATGGATAGCAATCAGCCCCAGCATTTT. The chain has TRBV4-2 and TRBJ1-5; D is perhaps TRBD1 (5 bases). CDR3 length equals 17 residues. Between the trimmed V and J ends, which lost 4 bases and 0 bases, there was a span of 16 bases. Germline CDR1 reads LGHNA; CDR2 reads YNFKEQ.

The CDR3 loop is CAISESSNEQFF. The CDR3 DNA sequence: TGTGCCATCAGTGAGTCTAGTAATGAGCAGTTCTTC. J is TRBJ2-1 and V is TRBV10-3; no reliable D call. In germline, CDR1 is ENHRY, CDR2 SYGVKD. The ends were cut back, 0 bases at V and 7 bases at J, with 4 bases in the middle. The CDR3 contains 12 residues.

Remarks on this clone: Different DNA sequences within this sample yield the same CDR3. The CDR3 region is CASSAGNTGELFF. The DNA for the CDR3 is TGCGCCAGCAGCGCGGGAAACACCGGGGAGCTGTTTTTT. The rearrangement links TRBV5-1 to TRBJ2-2; D is perhaps TRBD2 (6 bases). The CDR3 is 13 residues long. V gave up 4 bases and J gave up 2 bases, with 6 bases separating them. The germline V gene has CDR1 SGHRS and CDR2 YFSETQ.

DNA of the CDR3: TGTGCCAGCAGCTTTGACGGGAGAGGGGCTTCCTACGAGCAGTACTTC. This codes for CASSFDGRGASYEQYF. The V and J genes are TRBV5-6 and TRBJ2-7; a weak D match, TRBD2 (6 bases). Germline CDR1 is SGHDT and CDR2 is YYEEEE. The V and J ends lost 2 bases and 1 base respectively, with 16 bases between them. The CDR3 contains 16 residues.

The chain couples TRBV19 to TRBJ1-1; the match to TRBD1 covers 7 bases. This CDR3 region has 15 residues. Germline CDR1 is LNHDA and CDR2 is SQIVND (reference sequence). With 6 bases clipped from V and 0 bases from J, the junction kept 7 bases outside the gene matches. The CDR3 DNA sequence: TGTGCCAGTAGCCCCGACAGGGCCATGAACACTGAAGCTTTCTTT. Translated: CASSPDRAMNTEAFF.

This clone appeared once. The chain uses TRBV30 and TRBJ2-3; tentative D call: TRBD1 (8 bases). V lost 4 bases and J 3 bases, leaving 11 bases between the germline ends. Looked up from germline, CDR1 is GTSNPN and CDR2 is SVGIG (reference sequence). The CDR3 totals 13 residues. Here the CDR3 reads CAWNRGGTDTQYF. Here the CDR3 DNA reads TGTGCCTGGAACAGGGGGGGGACAGATACGCAGTATTTT.

The chain uses TRBV6-1 and TRBJ1-5; D is possibly TRBD1 (5 bases). The CDR3 is 15 residues long. Germline loops: CDR1 MNHNS, CDR2 SASEGT. V was cut by 3 bases and J by 7 bases, with 16 bases left in between. The CDR3 here is CASSDSDSFGQPQHF. As DNA, the CDR3 is TGTGCCAGCAGTGACAGTGACAGCTTCGGGCAGCCCCAGCATTTT.

This chain joins TRBV7-9 and TRBJ2-3; 10 bases are a match to TRBD2. The CDR3 loop spans 15 amino acids. Germline V CDR1 and CDR2: SEHNR, FQNEAQ (reference sequence). V lost 4 bases to trimming and J lost 1 base; unmatched junction nucleotides: 2. CDR3 nucleotides: TGTGCCAGCAGCTCCACTAGCGGGGGCACAGATACGCAGTATTTT. Protein product: CASSSTSGGTDTQYF.

V usage is TRBV27 and J usage is TRBJ2-6, with TRBD1 identical over 7 bases. The ends lost 6 bases at V and 0 bases at J; junction bases unmatched: 11. The CDR3 runs to 18 residues. Germline V CDR1 and CDR2: MNHEY, SMNVEV (reference sequence). The CDR3 region has the DNA TGTGCCAGCAGAAATCCCGGGACAGCCCGCTCTGGGGCCAACGTCCTGACTTTC. It translates to CASRNPGTARSGANVLTF.